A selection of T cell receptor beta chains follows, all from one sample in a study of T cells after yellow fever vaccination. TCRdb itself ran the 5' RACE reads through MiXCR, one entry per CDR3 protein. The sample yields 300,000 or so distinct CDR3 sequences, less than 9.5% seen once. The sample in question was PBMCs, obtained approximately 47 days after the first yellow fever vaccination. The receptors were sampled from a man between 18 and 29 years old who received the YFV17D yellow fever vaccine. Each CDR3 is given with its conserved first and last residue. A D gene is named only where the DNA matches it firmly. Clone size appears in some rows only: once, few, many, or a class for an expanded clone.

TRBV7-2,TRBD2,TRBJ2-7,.,TGTGCCAGCAGTACCGTTGGTGCGGGGGGCGAGCAGTACTTC,CASSTVGAGGEQYF
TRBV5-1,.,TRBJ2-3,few,TGCGCCAGCACCGGGACGAGCCTAACTCGAACAGATACGCAGTATTTT,CASTGTSLTRTDTQYF
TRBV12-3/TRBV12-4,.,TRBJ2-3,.,TGTGCCAGCACCCTGGACCGATCCTGGGATACGCAGTATTTT,CASTLDRSWDTQYF
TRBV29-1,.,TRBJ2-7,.,TGCAGCGTTGTGCGGGCGGACGAGCAGTACTTC,CSVVRADEQYF
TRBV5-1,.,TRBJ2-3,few,TGCGCCAGCAGCCGGGACGCAGATACGCAGTATTTT,CASSRDADTQYF
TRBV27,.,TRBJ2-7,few,TGTGCCAGCAGTTTTCAGGGTCGGGGTACCGAGCAGTACTTC,CASSFQGRGTEQYF
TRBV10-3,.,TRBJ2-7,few,TGTGCCATCAGTGAGTGGGAGGACGGCTACGAGCAGTACTTC,CAISEWEDGYEQYF
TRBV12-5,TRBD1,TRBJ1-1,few,TGTGCTAGTGGTTTGGTACCACAGGGGGAAGCTTTCTTT,CASGLVPQGEAFF
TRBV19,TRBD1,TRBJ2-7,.,TGTGCCAGTAGTATAGATCGGGACAGGTCCTACGAGCAGTACTTC,CASSIDRDRSYEQYF
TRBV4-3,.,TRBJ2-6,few,TGCGCCAGCAGCCCCCAGTCGACAGGGGAGGGCTATGGGGCCAACGTCCTGACTTTC,CASSPQSTGEGYGANVLTF
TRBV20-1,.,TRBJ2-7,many,TGCAGTGCCCTTACCGGTGCAGGGGCCTACGAGCAGTACTTC,CSALTGAGAYEQYF
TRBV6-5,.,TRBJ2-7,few,TGTGCCAGCAGTTACTCGGTGGAGGGGGGGGGGCAGTACTTC,CASSYSVEGGGQYF
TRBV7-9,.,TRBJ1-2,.,TGTGCCAGCAGCGAAGGGGGAGTTAACTATGGCTACACCTTC,CASSEGGVNYGYTF
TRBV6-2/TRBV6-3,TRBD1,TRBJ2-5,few,TGTGCCAGCAGTTTGGGCGTGCAGGGGGCACAAGAGACCCAGTACTTC,CASSLGVQGAQETQYF
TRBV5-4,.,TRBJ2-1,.,TGTGCCAGCAGCCGGACAGTCAATGAGCAGTTCTTC,CASSRTVNEQFF
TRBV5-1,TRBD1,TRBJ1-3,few,TGCGCCAGCAGCCTGGGACAGGGTAAAGGCTCTGGAAACACCATATATTTT,CASSLGQGKGSGNTIYF
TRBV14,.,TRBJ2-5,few,TGTGCCAGCAGCCAAGATCACTGGGGGACCCAGTACTTC,CASSQDHWGTQYF
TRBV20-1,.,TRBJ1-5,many,TGCAGTGCTAGGGAGAGCAATCAGCCCCAGCATTTT,CSARESNQPQHF
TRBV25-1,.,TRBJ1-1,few,TGTGCCAGCAGCCCTTCCACTAGGGGGGGGCACACTGAAGCTTTCTTT,CASSPSTRGGHTEAFF
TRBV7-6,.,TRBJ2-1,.,TGTGCCAGCAGCGAGGGGTCTGAGAGGTTCGATGAGCAGTTCTTC,CASSEGSERFDEQFF
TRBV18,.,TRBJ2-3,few,TGTGCCAGCTCACCACCGTCGCAGGGTACGGTAGACGGGGGAGATACGCAGTATTTT,CASSPPSQGTVDGGDTQYF
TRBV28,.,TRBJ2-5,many,TGTGCCAGCAGTCTAGACACTAGAGAGACCCAGTACTTC,CASSLDTRETQYF
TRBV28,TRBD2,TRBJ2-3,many,TGTGCCAGCAGTTTGTGGGGGGGGATACCAGATACGCAGTATTTT,CASSLWGGIPDTQYF
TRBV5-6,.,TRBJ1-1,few,TGTGCCAGCAGCCGGTGGAACACTGAAGCTTTCTTT,CASSRWNTEAFF
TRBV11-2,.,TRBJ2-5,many,TGTGCCAGCAGCTTCGGGGTTAAGGAGACCCAGTACTTC,CASSFGVKETQYF
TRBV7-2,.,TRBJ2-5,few,TGTGCCAGCAGCTCCTGGCAAGACCAGTACTTC,CASSSWQDQYF
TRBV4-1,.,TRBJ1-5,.,TGCGCCAGCAGCCAATTAAAGGACAGCAAACACAATCAGCCCCAGCATTTT,CASSQLKDSKHNQPQHF
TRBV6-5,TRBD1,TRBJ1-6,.,TGTGCCAGCAGTTACTCGAGGCAGGGGGACTTCCCCCTCCACTTT,CASSYSRQGDFPLHF
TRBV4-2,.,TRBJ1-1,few,TGTGCCAGCAGCCAAGCGCGGGCCACTGAAGCTTTCTTT,CASSQARATEAFF
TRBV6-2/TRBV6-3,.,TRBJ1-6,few,TGTGCCAGCAGTTATGTTCCCCCTCGACGGGGAAGCTCCTATAATTCACCCCTCCACTTT,CASSYVPPRRGSSYNSPLHF
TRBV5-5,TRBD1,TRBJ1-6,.,TGTGCCAGCAGTTTTCCGGGACAGGGGCTGAATTCACCCCTCCACTTT,CASSFPGQGLNSPLHF
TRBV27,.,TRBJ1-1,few,TGTGCCAGCAGTTTACTGGGATACACTGAAGCTTTCTTT,CASSLLGYTEAFF
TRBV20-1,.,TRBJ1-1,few,TGCAGTGCTTCATTAGGAACCACTGAAGCTTTCTTT,CSASLGTTEAFF
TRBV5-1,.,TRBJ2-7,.,TGCGCCAGCAGCTTGTCAGGGGCCTACGAGCAGTACTTC,CASSLSGAYEQYF
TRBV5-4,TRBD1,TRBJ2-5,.,TGTGCCAGCAGCTTGGGACAGGGGAACCAAGAGACCCAGTACTTC,CASSLGQGNQETQYF
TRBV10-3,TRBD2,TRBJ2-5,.,TGTGCCATCAGTGGACTAGCGGGGGAAGAGACCCAGTACTTC,CAISGLAGEETQYF
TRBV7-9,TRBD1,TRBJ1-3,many,TGTGCCAGCACCGCGACAGGGCCGGAAGGTCCGACCATATATTTT,CASTATGPEGPTIYF
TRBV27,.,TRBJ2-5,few,TGTGCCAGCCTGGGCGGTGGGACCCAGTACTTC,CASLGGGTQYF
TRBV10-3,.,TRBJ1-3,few,TGTGCCATCAGTGAGTTACCGGGAGTCTCTGGAAACACCATATATTTT,CAISELPGVSGNTIYF